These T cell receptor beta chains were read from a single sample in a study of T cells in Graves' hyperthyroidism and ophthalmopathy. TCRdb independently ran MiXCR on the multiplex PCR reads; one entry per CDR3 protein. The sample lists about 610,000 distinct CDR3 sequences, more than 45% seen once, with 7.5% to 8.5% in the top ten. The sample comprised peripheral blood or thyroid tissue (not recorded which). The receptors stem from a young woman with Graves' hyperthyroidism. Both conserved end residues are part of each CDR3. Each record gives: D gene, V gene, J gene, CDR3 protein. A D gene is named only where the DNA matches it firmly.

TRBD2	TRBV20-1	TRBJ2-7	CSAGMAGAMDEQYF
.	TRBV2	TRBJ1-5	CASSEDLRDEQPQHF
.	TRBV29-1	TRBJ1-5	CSVPTGSLNQPQHF
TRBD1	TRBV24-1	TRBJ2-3	CATGDSLRDTQYF
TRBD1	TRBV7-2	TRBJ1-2	CASSLGGQTTNYGYTF
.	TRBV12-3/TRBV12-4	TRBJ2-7	CASSYSGLSYEQYF
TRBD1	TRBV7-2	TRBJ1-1	CASSLQGAWTEAFF
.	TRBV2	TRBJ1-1	CASSVGQGNNEQFF
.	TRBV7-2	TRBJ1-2	CASTPTDWRLGRTF
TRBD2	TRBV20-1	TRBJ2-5	CSASSQLADQETQYF
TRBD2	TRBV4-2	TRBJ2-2	CASSQDRGGNTGELFF
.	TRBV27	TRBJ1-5	CASSRTAARDTYQPQHF
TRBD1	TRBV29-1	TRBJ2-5	CSVHGTGGPQETQYF
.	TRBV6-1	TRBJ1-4	CASSEYSQNEKLFF
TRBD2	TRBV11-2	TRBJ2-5	CANSLVSGLAGTETQYF
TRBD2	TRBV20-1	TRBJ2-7	CSARGTSGSTSYEQYF
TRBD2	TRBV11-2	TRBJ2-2	CASSLVTSENTGELFF
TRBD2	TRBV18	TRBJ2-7	CASSPLAGRYEQYF
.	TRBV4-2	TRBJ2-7	CASSQDFGRSSYEQYF
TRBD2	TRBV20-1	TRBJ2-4	CSARDEAGGAKNIQYF
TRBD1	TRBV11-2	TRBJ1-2	CASSPYRQGDGYTF
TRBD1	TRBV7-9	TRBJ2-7	CASSARDSFHEQYF
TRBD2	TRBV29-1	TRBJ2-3	CSVEPLAGSSTDTQYF
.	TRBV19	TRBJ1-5	CASSRGFGNQPQHF
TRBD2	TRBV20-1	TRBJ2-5	CSAAELAGQETQYF
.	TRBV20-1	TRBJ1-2	CSVRTDTF
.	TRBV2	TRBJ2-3	CASSETTDDGSTQYF
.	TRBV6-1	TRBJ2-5	CASGKGPQETQYF
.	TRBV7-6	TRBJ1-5	CPSSLSPGTNQPQHF
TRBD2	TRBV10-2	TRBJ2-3	CASARTSGLTDTQYF
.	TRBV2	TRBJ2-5	CASSEPHQETQYF
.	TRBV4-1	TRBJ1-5	CASSRGSLSNQPQHF
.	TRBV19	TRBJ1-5	CASSATGRGNQPQHF
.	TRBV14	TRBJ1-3	CASSQDDPSYGYTIYF
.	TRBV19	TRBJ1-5	CASSRNSGLNQPQHF
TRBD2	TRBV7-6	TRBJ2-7	CARAPSGGSPYEQYF
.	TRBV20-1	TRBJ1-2	CSARGLGAEGYTF
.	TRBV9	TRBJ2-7	CASSLHGQNEQYF
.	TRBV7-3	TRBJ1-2	CASSWGRGDTF
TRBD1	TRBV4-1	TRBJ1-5	CASSQDQQGVGSNQPQHF
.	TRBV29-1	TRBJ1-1	CSVEERTYGYTEAFF
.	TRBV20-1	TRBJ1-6	CSARQVEGYSPLHF
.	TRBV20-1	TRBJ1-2	CSGRGQTQPNYGYTF
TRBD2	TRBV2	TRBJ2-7	CASSLGGSPSYEQYF
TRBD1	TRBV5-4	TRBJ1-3	CASSLEPGQGSGDTIYF
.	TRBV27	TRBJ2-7	CASSFTGPGEQYF
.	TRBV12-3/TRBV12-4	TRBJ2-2	CASSSTTGNYGYTGELFF
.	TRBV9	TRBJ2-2	CASSVGTMAELFF
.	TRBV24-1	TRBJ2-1	CATRGDGSSYNEQFF
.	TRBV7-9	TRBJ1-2	CASSWPDTGF
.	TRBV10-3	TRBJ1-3	CAISETRGVNTIYF
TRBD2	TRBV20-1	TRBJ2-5	CSAERGTSGNHQETQYF
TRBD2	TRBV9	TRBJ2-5	CASSVSGLSGRAQYF
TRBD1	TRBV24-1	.	CATSDFDRGRTDTQFF
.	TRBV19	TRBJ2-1	CASSLRGGNEQFF
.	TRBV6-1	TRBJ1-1	CASSAIGANTEAFF
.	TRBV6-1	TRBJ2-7	CASSAQLTSYEQYF
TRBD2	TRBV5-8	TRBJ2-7	CASSLEASGGSSKQYF
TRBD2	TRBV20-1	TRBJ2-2	CSARASTSGRAGELFF
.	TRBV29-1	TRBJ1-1	CSVSGLAGFNEAFF